Included here is one TCR beta chain sequence, with context. The target antigen is unknown. The data were obtained in a study of beta chain features in type 1 diabetes. Overall study findings and caveats: Shortening that was moderate but significant affected the TCRB CDR3s of Type 1 diabetes patients in all four CD4+ subsets. Any HLA type influence on TCRB rearrangement was left unresolved here.

TCRB transcripts that were expressed got sequenced, as all of the isolated RNA had been reverse transcribed. This table comes from immunoSEQ multiplex PCR, and its TCRdb copy is limited to in-frame clones, with some not included. Of around 240,000 clones in the sample, around 15% were seen once. The length of the CDR3 is 14 residues. Per the germline V gene, CDR1 is MNHEY and CDR2 is SMNVEV (reference sequence). The V gene lost 2 bases and the J gene lost 5 bases, with 13 bases spanning the gap. The V gene is TRBV27, the J gene TRBJ2-7; no firm D call. The TCR was taken from a man between 25 and 39 years old with type 1 diabetes. Sequencing was performed on naive CD4+ T cells from blood. The chain's CDR3 is CASSLVGPRDEQYF. As DNA, the CDR3 is TGTGCCAGCAGTTTAGTGGGCCCCCGGGACGAGCAGTACTTC.